These 8 T cell receptor beta chains came from one sample sequenced in a study of blood T cells in healthy people across ages. For the second PCR, which ran for about 6 to 11 cycles, a sample-barcoded 5' primer and a J-beta primer mix were used. A single record per CDR3 protein comes from TCRdb applying MiXCR to the 5' RACE reads. The data hold 1,800,000 or so distinct CDR3 sequences, with about two fifths observed a single time. Input material: blood. These receptors were collected from a human donor in good health.

The V gene is TRBV3-1, the J gene TRBJ2-1; 14 nucleotides match TRBD2. The CDR3 runs 17 residues. Germline V gene sequence: CDR1 LGHDT, CDR2 YNNKEL (reference sequence). V gave up 4 bases and J gave up 0 bases; unmatched junction bases: 2. CDR3 bases: TGTGCCAGCAGCCCGGGACTAGCGGGAGTCTCCTACAATGAGCAGTTCTTC. Protein: CASSPGLAGVSYNEQFF.

V gene TRBV7-2 combines with J gene TRBJ2-1, with a weak D call TRBD2 (7 bases). The CDR3 extends over 17 amino acids. Trimming took off 1 base at V and 7 bases at J, with 20 bases between the two ends. Per the germline V gene, CDR1 is SGHTA and CDR2 is FQGNSA. This CDR3 reads CASSLDAGAYGLNEQFF. The CDR3 coding sequence is TGTGCCAGCAGCTTAGACGCGGGGGCTTACGGGCTGAATGAGCAGTTCTTC.

This clonotype has a handful of counts. The chain couples TRBV6-1 to TRBJ2-1; the D is unclear. V shed 3 bases and J shed 3 bases, with 21 bases lying between them. Germline V gene lookup returns CDR1 MNHNS and CDR2 SASEGT. There are 18 residues in the CDR3. For the CDR3, the DNA is TGTGCCAGCAGTGACCCCAGGCAACACCCGCAAGTCTACAATGAGCAGTTCTTC. This encodes CASSDPRQHPQVYNEQFF.

J is TRBJ2-5 and V is TRBV6-6; unclear D gene. Trimming pared 0 bases from V and 4 bases from J, leaving 12 bases between. Germline CDR1 is MNHNY and CDR2 is SVGAGI (reference sequence). The CDR3 length is 15 residues. The CDR3 loop reads CASSYSIVRGETQYF. As DNA, the CDR3 is TGTGCCAGCAGTTACTCGATTGTGCGCGGAGAGACCCAGTACTTC.

The chain recombines TRBV5-1 with TRBJ2-1; D is uncertain. The CDR3 extends over 16 amino acids. Germline assignment: CDR1 SGHRS and CDR2 YFSETQ. The ends were cut back, 0 bases at V and 8 bases at J, with 18 bases in the middle. The CDR3 sequence is CASSLDESTQYDEQFF. DNA for the CDR3: TGCGCCAGCAGCTTGGACGAGTCTACCCAGTACGATGAGCAGTTCTTC.

This clonotype occurred many times. This chain joins TRBV12-3 or TRBV12-4 and TRBJ2-3, with D possibly matching TRBD2 (5 bases). The CDR3 length is 12 residues. V was pared by 3 bases and J by 6 bases, with 7 bases between. The CDR3 sequence is CASSFGEDTQYF. In DNA form, the CDR3 reads TGTGCCAGCAGTTTCGGGGAGGATACGCAGTATTTT.

This sequence joins TRBV7-2 and TRBJ2-1; 9 bases fit TRBD1. Per the germline V gene, CDR1 is SGHTA and CDR2 is FQGNSA. This CDR3 spans 15 amino acids. With 3 bases clipped from V and 7 bases from J, the junction kept 7 bases outside the gene matches. In DNA, the CDR3 is TGTGCCAGCAGCTTGACAGGGGGTTCTACAAATGAGCAGTTCTTC. This encodes CASSLTGGSTNEQFF.

This clonotype was recorded at least ten times. The V and J genes are TRBV20-1 and TRBJ2-1; 14 bases agree with TRBD2. Per germline, CDR1 DFQATT and CDR2 SNEGSKA (reference sequence). The junction had 12 bases not matched to a gene; V was cut back by 5 bases and J by 0 bases. This CDR3 contains 19 residues. CDR3 protein: CSAQSSGTSGGGSYNEQFF. In nucleotides, the CDR3 is TGCAGTGCTCAATCCTCCGGGACTAGCGGGGGAGGCTCCTACAATGAGCAGTTCTTC.